Listed here are 16 T cell receptor beta chains from one sample, sequenced in a study of CD8 T cells in Susac syndrome. The RNA input was 0.5 to 1 ug, and it was reverse transcribed with random hexamers. One entry per CDR3 protein, called by TCRdb with MiXCR from the immunoSEQ multiplex PCR reads. The sample holds roughly 80,000 distinct CDR3 sequences; roughly 93% are singletons and the top ten take roughly 0.27%. Sequencing was performed on CD8+ T cells from PBMCs. These TCRs come from a human donor in good health.

The chain couples TRBV13 to TRBJ1-2; possibly TRBD1 for D (5 bases). The CDR3 spans 15 residues. The germline V gene encodes CDR1 PRHDT and CDR2 FYEKMQ (reference sequence). With 1 base removed from V and 7 bases from J, the gap between germline ends came to 16 bases. The CDR3 loop reads CASSLVRAARGGYTF. The CDR3 DNA is TGTGCCAGCAGCTTAGTCAGGGCCGCGAGGGGTGGCTACACCTTC.

The CDR3: CSARETADYTDTQYF. CDR3 nucleotide sequence: TGCAGTGCTAGAGAAACGGCCGACTACACAGATACGCAGTATTTT. The J gene is TRBJ2-3, the V gene TRBV20-1; possibly TRBD2 for D (5 bases). Trimming pared 0 bases from V and 2 bases from J, leaving 12 bases between. The germline CDR1 and CDR2 sequences are DFQATT and SNEGSKA (reference sequence). The CDR3 is 15 amino acids.

This chain connects TRBV6-5 to TRBJ2-1; 9 nucleotides align to TRBD1. The CDR3 is made up of 15 amino acids. After removal of 5 bases from V and 7 bases from J, the junction contained 9 bases not matched to a gene. Germline CDR1 reads MNHEY; CDR2 reads SVGAGI. In nucleotides, the CDR3 is TGTGCCAGCAGTGTGGCCGGGACAGGGTGGAATGAGCAGTTCTTC. It encodes CASSVAGTGWNEQFF.

The chain carries TRBV4-1 and TRBJ1-2; D remains unclear. The CDR3 spans 14 residues. Germline CDR1 is MGHRA and CDR2 is YSYEKL. V shed 5 bases and J shed 3 bases, with 13 bases lying between them. The CDR3 DNA reads TGCGCCAGCAGCTTAAGGCTAGGAGACTATGGCTACACCTTC. Amino acids: CASSLRLGDYGYTF.

The chain recombines TRBV7-2 with TRBJ2-7, with 8 bases fitting TRBD2. The CDR3 sequence is 15 residues long. Germline CDR1 is SGHTA and CDR2 is FQGNSA. The junction had 9 bases not matched to a gene; V was cut back by 4 bases and J by 4 bases. This CDR3 reads CASSYVAGKNYEQYF. Here the CDR3 DNA reads TGTGCCAGCAGCTATGTAGCGGGGAAGAATTACGAGCAGTACTTC.

This chain joins TRBV12-3 or TRBV12-4 and TRBJ2-1; perhaps TRBD1 as D (6 bases). CDR3 length: 13 residues. V was cut by 3 bases and J by 4 bases, with 7 bases left in between. This CDR3 is CASSFQGYNEQFF. The CDR3 bases are TGTGCCAGCAGTTTCCAGGGGTACAATGAGCAGTTCTTC.

The sample holds one count of this clonotype. The chain employs TRBV21-1 and TRBJ1-5. TRBV21-1 is an annotated pseudogene. The CDR3 contains 13 residues. CDR3 protein: CASSKDSNQPQHF. The CDR3 DNA follows: TGTGCCAGCAGCAAAGACAGCAATCAGCCCCAGCATTTT.

The V gene is TRBV6-2 or TRBV6-3, the J gene TRBJ1-5; no firm D call. This CDR3 is built from 12 residues. The germline gives CDR1 MNHEY, CDR2 SVGEGT. Between the trimmed V and J ends, which lost 6 bases and 3 bases, there was a span of 6 bases. Here the CDR3 reads CASSPSNQPQHF. Here the CDR3 DNA reads TGTGCCAGCAGCCCTTCCAATCAGCCCCAGCATTTT.

This clonotype came up once. The rearrangement links TRBV7-9 to TRBJ2-6; D call uncertain. Germline V gene lookup returns CDR1 SEHNR and CDR2 FQNEAQ (reference sequence). The CDR3 has 19 amino acids. V was cut by 1 base and J by 2 bases, with 18 bases left in between. The CDR3 nucleotides are TGTGCCAGCAGCTTAGTTGGTTCCGGTACGCTTGCTGGGGCCAACGTCCTGACTTTC. Protein product: CASSLVGSGTLAGANVLTF.

The chain is built from TRBV5-4 and TRBJ2-7; D is possibly TRBD1 (5 bases). The germline V gene has CDR1 SGHNT and CDR2 YYREEE (reference sequence). The V end lost 4 bases, the J end lost 5 bases, and 19 bases lay between the germline ends. The CDR3 spans 15 residues. The CDR3 loop reads CASSPQPPGSHEQYF. Here the CDR3 DNA reads TGTGCCAGCAGCCCCCAACCCCCAGGGTCCCACGAGCAGTACTTC.

The count of this clonotype is one. This chain uses TRBV28 with TRBJ2-3, with unresolved D. Germline CDR1 reads MDHEN; CDR2 reads SYDVKM. Trimming took off 5 bases at V and 4 bases at J, with 19 bases between the two ends. CDR3 length: 16 amino acids. The CDR3 loop reads CASSPRGGLHPDTQYF. DNA of the CDR3: TGTGCCAGCAGTCCGCGTGGCGGCCTTCACCCAGATACGCAGTATTTT.

V and J are TRBV27 and TRBJ2-1; the D is unclear. V gave up 2 bases and J gave up 5 bases, with 13 bases separating them. This CDR3 has 15 residues. The germline V gene has CDR1 MNHEY and CDR2 SMNVEV (reference sequence). CDR3 protein: CASSLIRHQDNEQFF. In DNA form, the CDR3 reads TGTGCCAGCAGTTTAATACGTCACCAAGACAATGAGCAGTTCTTC.

This chain links TRBV20-1 with TRBJ2-1; 9 bases align to TRBD1. The CDR3 is made up of 12 amino acids. The V segment lost 5 bases and the J segment 7 bases; nucleotides outside the gene matches: 3. CDR1 and CDR2 from the germline V gene are DFQATT and SNEGSKA (reference sequence). The CDR3 DNA reads TGCAGTGCTTGGGACAGGGAGAATGAGCAGTTCTTC. Protein sequence: CSAWDRENEQFF.

The rearrangement links TRBV27 to TRBJ1-5; TRBD1 agrees at 8 bases. From germline, CDR1 is MNHEY and CDR2 SMNVEV (reference sequence). The length of the CDR3 is 17 residues. Losses at the gene ends were 5 bases for V and 10 bases for J; bases not matched to a gene: 19. In DNA, the CDR3 is TGTGCCAGCAGTACCGGACAGGGCGCCAAACCGGGTCGACCCCAGCATTTT. Translated, it gives CASSTGQGAKPGRPQHF.

This rearrangement joins TRBV6-5 to TRBJ1-1; weak D call: TRBD1 (6 bases). Between the trimmed V and J ends, which lost 6 bases and 0 bases, there was a span of 11 bases. The CDR3 extends over 14 amino acids. Germline V gene sequence: CDR1 MNHEY, CDR2 SVGAGI. The CDR3: CASSPTGMNTEAFF. CDR3 nucleotides: TGTGCCAGCAGCCCCACAGGGATGAACACTGAAGCTTTCTTT.

This clonotype was counted a single time. V gene TRBV30 combines with J gene TRBJ1-2; 9 nucleotides line up with TRBD1. This CDR3 is built from 15 residues. Germline assignment: CDR1 GTSNPN and CDR2 SVGIG (reference sequence). Germline trimming cut 8 bases from V and 4 bases from J; bases unmatched to any gene: 14. CDR3 sequence (DNA): TGTGCCCTATCCCAACCGGGACAGGGAATCTATGGCTACACCTTC. Translated, it gives CALSQPGQGIYGYTF.